This TCR beta chain was recorded in a study of cytomegalovirus exposure and HLA in healthy donors (dated by TCRdb to between 2016 and 2019). Looking at the study overall: According to a later analysis, the roughly 120 validation repertoires were produced on the same platform as the roughly 720 repertoires of the first cohort. The study aimed to test whether signatures of past pathogen exposure could be identified by cataloging public T cell receptors. The study combined high-throughput TCR immunosequencing, statistical association of individual TCRs with disease status, and machine learning to predict cytomegalovirus infection status. Besides the first cohort of 550 to 750 subjects, a separate validation cohort made up of over a hundred different subjects was used.

Trimmed from V: 6 bases; trimmed from J: 4 bases; junction bases lacking a gene match: 7. Per the germline V gene (reference sequence), MNHEY is the CDR1 and SMNVEV is the CDR2. The CDR3 runs 14 amino acids, cysteine and phenylalanine included. CDR3 DNA is the only sequence kept; it has 42 bases, read in frame from the first base. Results and caveats for the whole study, not just this receptor: In vitro tests confirmed that three of the cytomegalovirus-associated TCR beta chains recognize cytomegalovirus antigens. The authors suggested that the approach could potentially be generalized to other disease states and immunological phenotypes. Subsequent analysis determined that TCRs grouped into clusters in the first cohort also showed a tendency toward co-occurrence across the roughly 120 validation repertoires, and about 93% of cluster scores exceeded 0. The classifier was reported to diagnose cytomegalovirus status with high specificity and sensitivity in both the original cohort and the validation cohort. Most TCR sequences were seen in very few donors, while some public TCRs were found in many individuals. The study gave a list of some 150 TCR beta chains associated with cytomegalovirus. A later analysis had no HLA typing for the validation cohort, so co-occurrence there was scored across all 130 or so repertoires.

Donors formed part of the validation cohort, which comprised about 120 subjects and was distinct from the first cohort of 666 subjects. On this clone itself: It lacks a known antigen. Base-call qualities are not available, and no considerably larger clone is one nucleotide away.

Library preparation was by the immunoSEQ multiplex PCR assay. The paper's data handling went like this. A statistical classification framework was developed to diagnose cytomegalovirus status using the catalog of TCR beta chain sequences. Imported from immuneACCESS, the table was reduced by TCRdb to in-frame sequences with V and J called. These copies leave out some clones; in studies compared against another copy, an unresolved V gene accounts for under half, and the cause of the remainder is not known. V and J calls and clone size are those listed in that table; D and trimming were worked out from the DNA. Across this sample there are some 110,000 clones, with roughly nine tenths seen only once. The top ten constitute nearly 4.5% of the sample.

What was sequenced was PBMCs. This chain is built from TRBV27 and TRBJ1-2; TRBD1 matches 8 bases in the middle. This receptor was identified in a man in his late teens or twenties in good health and CMV-seropositive. The nucleotide sequence is given as TGTGCCAGCAGGAGACCGGGACAGGCCTATGGCTACACCTTC. It encodes CASRRPGQAYGYTF.